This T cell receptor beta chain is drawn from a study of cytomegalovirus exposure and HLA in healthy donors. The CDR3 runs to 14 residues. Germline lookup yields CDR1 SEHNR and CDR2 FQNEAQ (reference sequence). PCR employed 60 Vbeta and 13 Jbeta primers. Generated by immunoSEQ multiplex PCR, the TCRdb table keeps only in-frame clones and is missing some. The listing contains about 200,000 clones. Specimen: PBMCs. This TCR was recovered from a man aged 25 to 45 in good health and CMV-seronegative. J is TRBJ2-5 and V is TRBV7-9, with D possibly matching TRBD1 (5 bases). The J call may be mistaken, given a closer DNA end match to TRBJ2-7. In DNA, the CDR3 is TGTGCCAGCAGCTCACAGGAACTCTCCTACGAGCAGTACTTC. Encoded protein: CASSSQELSYEQYF.